This T cell receptor beta chain stems from a study of T-cell reconstitution after alpha-beta-depleted transplantation in children. CDR3 length equals 18 residues. V lost 3 bases and J lost 3; bases outside the gene matches: 10. Molecular barcoding with unique molecular identifiers was used for the TCRbeta library. TCRdb re-called the PCR reads through MiXCR, storing one row per CDR3 protein. The table records 350,000 to 400,000 distinct CDR3 sequences, about an eighth of them present only once. The V gene is TRBV12-3 or TRBV12-4, the J gene TRBJ2-6; 8 bases are shared with TRBD1. Here the sequenced sample was PBMCs, taken from the stem cell graft. This clonotype was sampled from a human donor who donated a stem cell graft to a child with Fanconi anemia. Written as DNA, the CDR3 is TGTGCCAGCAGTTTTGGACAGGGTGGATCCTTTGGGGCCAACGTCCTGACTTTC. As protein: CASSFGQGGSFGANVLTF.